The 20 T cell receptor beta chains reported below all come from one sample, sequenced in a study of CD8 T cells in Susac syndrome. The authors reverse transcribed 0.5 to 1 ug RNA with random hexamers. One entry per CDR3 protein, called by TCRdb with MiXCR from the immunoSEQ multiplex PCR reads. Of 140,000 to 150,000 distinct CDR3 sequences listed, approximately 96% were seen once; the top ten hold about 0.08%. The source material was CD4+ T cells from PBMCs. The receptors here all came from a human donor with Susac syndrome.

The CDR3 DNA sequence: TGCAGTGCTAGCCGTAGCGCGAGCTCCTACAATGAGCAGTTCTTC. Encoded protein: CSASRSASSYNEQFF. V gene TRBV20-1 combines with J gene TRBJ2-1; maybe TRBD2 (5 bases). The CDR3 has 15 amino acids. V lost 3 bases and J 0 bases, leaving 12 bases between the germline ends. Germline V gene sequence: CDR1 DFQATT, CDR2 SNEGSKA (reference sequence).

The chain has TRBV7-6 and TRBJ2-5; tentatively, D is TRBD1 or TRBD2 (6 bases each). The germline V gene has CDR1 SGHVS and CDR2 FNYEAQ. The CDR3 covers 14 residues. V gave up 5 bases and J gave up 4 bases, with 14 bases separating them. The CDR3 loop reads CASSRGPPGETQYF. CDR3 in DNA: TGTGCCAGCAGCCGGGGGCCGCCGGGAGAGACCCAGTACTTC. The entire variable domain, with the rest obtained from reference TRBV7-6 and TRBJ2-5, is as follows: GAGVSQSPRYKVTKRGQDVALRCDPISGHVSLYWYRQALGQGPEFLTYFNYEAQQDKSGLPNDRFSAERPEGSISTLTIQRTEQRDSAMYRCASSRGPPGETQYFGPGTRLLVL.

The rearrangement uses TRBV6-2 or TRBV6-3 and TRBJ1-1; 7 bases agree with TRBD1. V gave up 6 bases and J gave up 5 bases; unmatched junction bases: 9. Germline V gene lookup returns CDR1 MNHEY and CDR2 SVGEGT. The CDR3 spans 14 residues. Here the CDR3 DNA reads TGTGCCAGCAGCAATACACTCAGGGGGACTGAAGCTTTCTTT. Translating gives CASSNTLRGTEAFF.

The V call is TRBV24-1, the J call TRBJ2-1, with 14 nucleotides matching TRBD2. This CDR3 contains 14 residues. The germline V gene encodes CDR1 KGHDR and CDR2 SFDVKD. Trimming took 4 bases from V and 9 from J; bases not matched to a gene: 1. The CDR3 spells CATSEGLAGVEQFF. The CDR3 DNA follows: TGTGCCACCAGTGAGGGACTAGCGGGAGTTGAGCAGTTCTTC.

This sequence joins TRBV19 and TRBJ2-3, with TRBD1 matching over 10 bases. Germline V gene lookup returns CDR1 LNHDA and CDR2 SQIVND (reference sequence). The CDR3 covers 16 residues. With V trimmed by 5 bases and J by 0 bases, 5 bases remained unmatched. In DNA form, the CDR3 reads TGTGCCAGTAGTCTACGGACAGGGGGAAGCACAGATACGCAGTATTTT. This codes for CASSLRTGGSTDTQYF.

The chain is built from TRBV29-1 and TRBJ2-7; D is perhaps TRBD1 (6 bases). This CDR3 is 14 amino acids long. Looked up from germline, CDR1 is SQVTM and CDR2 is ANQGSEA. V gave up 4 bases and J gave up 0 bases, with 13 bases separating them. The chain's CDR3 is CSVVPIRGSYEQYF. For the CDR3, the DNA is TGCAGCGTTGTCCCAATCAGGGGCTCCTACGAGCAGTACTTC.

The chain is built from TRBV6-6 and TRBJ1-2; D might be TRBD1 (6 bases). CDR1 MNHNY and CDR2 SVGAGI come from the germline V gene (reference sequence). V was clipped by 7 bases and J by 7 bases, with 19 bases between them. This CDR3 is built from 14 residues. CDR3 in amino acids: CASTHRGPEFGYTF. The CDR3, as DNA: TGTGCCAGCACGCACCGGGGGCCGGAGTTTGGCTACACCTTC.

The chain is built from TRBV15 and TRBJ2-1; 7 nucleotides align to TRBD1. V was pared by 4 bases and J by 3 bases, with 6 bases of the junction left unmatched. CDR3 length: 15 amino acids. Germline V CDR1 and CDR2: LNHNV, YYDKDF (reference sequence). The CDR3 sequence: CATSIVRGYYNEQFF. The CDR3 DNA reads as TGTGCCACCAGCATCGTCAGGGGGTACTACAATGAGCAGTTCTTC.

The chain combines TRBV5-4 with TRBJ2-5; D gene ambiguous. Per germline, CDR1 SGHNT and CDR2 YYREEE (reference sequence). This CDR3 comprises 13 residues. Trimming stripped 1 base from V and 3 bases from J, with 7 bases between. DNA of the CDR3: TGTGCCAGCAGCTTGACCCCGAAAGAGACCCAGTACTTC. Its protein is CASSLTPKETQYF. Combining the CDR3 with reference TRBV5-4 and TRBJ2-5 gives the whole variable domain ETGVTQSPTHLIKTRGQQVTLRCSSQSGHNTVSWYQQALGQGPQFIFQYYREEENGRGNFPPRFSGLQFPNYSSELNVNALELDDSALYLCASSLTPKETQYFGPGTRLLVL.

The chain links TRBV12-3 or TRBV12-4 to TRBJ1-6, with D perhaps TRBD1 (6 bases). V lost 6 bases to trimming and J lost 7 bases, with 13 bases between them. The length of the CDR3 is 14 residues. This CDR3 reads CASRTGHENSPLHF. CDR3 nucleotides: TGTGCCAGCAGAACAGGGCACGAAAATTCACCCCTCCACTTT.

The chain employs TRBV2 and TRBJ1-1; weak D call: TRBD1 (5 bases). The length of the CDR3 is 16 residues. Trimming stripped 4 bases from V and 4 bases from J, with 19 bases between. Germline CDR1 SNHLY, CDR2 FYNNEI. The CDR3 DNA sequence: TGTGCCAGCAGTGCTGAAAGACCAGGGATTAGCACTGAAGCTTTCTTT. Amino acids: CASSAERPGISTEAFF.

The rearrangement joins TRBV14 to TRBJ1-6; no clear D. The CDR3 length is 12 residues. The ends were cut back, 6 bases at V and 10 bases at J, with 10 bases in the middle. Germline CDR1 SGHDN, CDR2 FVKESK. For the CDR3, the DNA is TGTGCCAGCAGTCACGGGTTATCACCCCTCCACTTT. Translation gives CASSHGLSPLHF.

V and J are TRBV4-1 and TRBJ2-1; 10 nucleotides line up with TRBD2. Trimming took 0 bases from V and 3 from J; bases not matched to a gene: 5. The CDR3 consists of 17 residues. Germline CDR1 and CDR2: MGHRA and YSYEKL. CDR3 sequence reads: CASSQEPIAGGYNEQFF. DNA of the CDR3: TGCGCCAGCAGCCAAGAGCCTATAGCGGGAGGCTACAATGAGCAGTTCTTC.

V and J are TRBV20-1 and TRBJ2-4; 7 bases agree with TRBD1. This CDR3 spans 15 amino acids. The germline V gene encodes CDR1 DFQATT and CDR2 SNEGSKA (reference sequence). The CDR3 here is CSTWGQRTHRGIQYF. For the CDR3, the DNA is TGCAGCACCTGGGGACAGAGGACCCATAGGGGCATTCAGTACTTC.

The V and J genes are TRBV20-1 and TRBJ2-7; perhaps D is TRBD1 or TRBD2 (5 bases each). Germline V gives CDR1 DFQATT, CDR2 SNEGSKA (reference sequence). CDR3 length: 14 amino acids. V was clipped by 4 bases and J by 5 bases, with 18 bases between them. The CDR3 nucleotides are TGCAGTGCTACCGGGGCAAGGGCGGCGAACGAGCAGTACTTC. It is translated as CSATGARAANEQYF.

The chain has TRBV29-1 and TRBJ2-5; D ambiguous. The CDR3 contains 13 residues. Germline lookup yields CDR1 SQVTM and CDR2 ANQGSEA. The V end was cut by 5 bases, the J end by 3 bases, with 13 bases between. Here the CDR3 reads CSVHGKLKETQYF. The CDR3, as DNA: TGCAGCGTTCACGGCAAGTTAAAAGAGACCCAGTACTTC. Drawing the rest from reference TRBV29-1 and TRBJ2-5, the complete variable domain is SAVISQKPSRDICQRGTSLTIQCQVDSQVTMMFWYRQQPGQSLTLIATANQGSEATYESGFVIDKFPISRPNLTFSTLTVSNMSPEDSSIYLCSVHGKLKETQYFGPGTRLLVL.

This rearrangement joins TRBV5-1 to TRBJ2-1; D is perhaps TRBD1 or TRBD2 (6 bases each). This CDR3 spans 14 amino acids. V was clipped by 2 bases and J by 8 bases, with 14 bases between them. Germline V gives CDR1 SGHRS, CDR2 YFSETQ. CDR3 DNA: TGCGCCAGCAGCTTATCTCTCGGGGGCTATGAGCAGTTCTTC. Amino acids: CASSLSLGGYEQFF.

The chain recombines TRBV4-1 with TRBJ2-7, with 11 positions matching TRBD2. CDR1 MGHRA and CDR2 YSYEKL come from the germline V gene. This CDR3 spans 16 amino acids. Trimming took 2 bases from V and 4 from J; bases not matched to a gene: 7. CDR3 sequence: CASSQPTSGGGYEQYF. The DNA of the CDR3 is TGCGCCAGCAGCCAACCCACTAGCGGGGGAGGTTACGAGCAGTACTTC.

The rearrangement uses TRBV3-1 and TRBJ2-3; TRBD1 is a possible D gene (6 bases). V was pared by 4 bases and J by 14 bases, with 19 bases between. The CDR3 is made up of 13 amino acids. CDR1 is LGHDT, CDR2 YNNKEL, per germline (reference sequence). The CDR3 nucleotides read TGTGCCAGCAGCCCAAGGGGACACGCCGTAAGGTATTTT. Translating it yields CASSPRGHAVRYF.

This clonotype was seen just once. J is TRBJ2-1 and V is TRBV7-2, with 15 nucleotides matching TRBD2. V lost 1 base, J lost 3 bases, and 4 bases stayed unmatched. The CDR3 contains 18 residues. CDR1 is SGHTA, CDR2 FQGNSA, per germline. The DNA for the CDR3 is TGTGCCAGCAGCTTAGAAGGGACTAGCGGGAGGCACTACAATGAGCAGTTCTTC. It encodes CASSLEGTSGRHYNEQFF.